This T cell receptor (beta chain) appears in the sequencing data of a study of cytomegalovirus exposure and HLA in healthy donors. Study context: The same platform used for the 650 to 700 first-cohort repertoires was also used for the 100 to 150 validation repertoires, as a later analysis reported.

Findings and limits, study-wide: A list of 164 TCR beta chains associated with cytomegalovirus was given.

As to this clone: Its target is unknown.

The table came from immunoSEQ multiplex PCR; TCRdb's copy has only in-frame clones and leaves some out. Among some 100,000 clones listed, around 86% were seen once. The clonotype originates from a man aged 18-30 years in good health and CMV-seronegative. The sequencing sample was made of PBMCs.

The CDR3 region has the DNA TGTGCCTGGAGTCGGGGAGGAGGCAATCAGCCCCAGCATTTT. Residues: CAWSRGGGNQPQHF. The J gene is TRBJ1-5, the V gene TRBV30, with unresolved D. This CDR3 has 14 amino acids. V dropped 2 bases and J dropped 2 bases, with 10 bases sitting between them. Germline-derived CDR1 and CDR2 are GTSNPN and SVGIG (reference sequence).